The clone carrying this TCR beta chain occurred once. The antigen remains undetermined. With V trimmed by 3 bases and J by 2 bases, 5 bases remained unmatched. Germline CDR1 is SGHRS and CDR2 is YFSETQ. The CDR3 is 15 amino acids. This sample stems from a study of blood T cells in healthy people across ages. Background on the study: Template switching recovered approximately one barcoded beta molecule for every two T cells. Study results and limitations: Both naive CD4+ cell counts and diversity were greater in long-lived donors than in aged donors.

Sample-barcoded 5' priming and a J-beta primer mix drove a second PCR of about 6 to 11 cycles. A 12-random-nucleotide template-switch adaptor tagged each cDNA molecule. One entry per CDR3 protein, called by TCRdb with MiXCR from the 5' RACE reads. Of about 640,000 distinct CDR3 sequences listed, roughly three fifths are singletons. This chain uses TRBV5-1 with TRBJ2-5; TRBD2 agrees at 9 bases. Sequencing was performed on blood. This TCR came from a man in his 60s in good health. The CDR3 coding sequence is TGCGCCAGCAGCTCGCGGACTAGCGCTCAAGAGACCCAGTACTTC. Amino acids: CASSSRTSAQETQYF.